This T cell receptor (beta chain) was obtained from a study of siplizumab effects on memory and regulatory T cells. On this clone itself: The antigen remains undetermined.

Study results and caveats: Siplizumab significantly reduced alloreactive sequences traceable to unstimulated CD4+ memory cells. Assignment of a naive or memory phenotype failed for roughly 75-97% of the proliferating CD4+ or CD8+ clones.

The assay looked at some 96,000 TCR templates in each sample. The table came from immunoSEQ multiplex PCR; TCRdb's copy has only in-frame clones and leaves some out. The sample carries roughly 100,000 clones, 80% to 95% recorded once. Material for sequencing was non-Treg CD4+ T cells sorted from blood. The source of this sequence is a human donor in good health.

CDR3 protein: CASSLIVPLQTQYF. The CDR3 DNA follows: TGTGCCAGCAGCTTGATAGTCCCCTTGCAGACCCAGTACTTC. V is TRBV7-2 and J is TRBJ2-5; no reliable D call. The CDR3 length is 14 residues. Trimming stripped 3 bases from V and 6 bases from J, with 14 bases between. Looked up from germline, CDR1 is SGHTA and CDR2 is FQGNSA. The whole variable domain, remainder taken from reference TRBV7-2 and TRBJ2-5, is GAGVSQSPSNKVTEKGKDVELRCDPISGHTALYWYRQSLGQGLEFLIYFQGNSAPDKSGLPSDRFSAERTGGSVSTLTIQRTQQEDSAVYLCASSLIVPLQTQYFGPGTRLLVL.